This entry lists 2 T cell receptor beta chains sequenced from one sample in a study of T cell therapy after organ transplantation. Using immunoSEQ multiplex PCR, the repertoire was profiled, and TCRdb retains in-frame clones only, with some absent. In the table there are over 45,000 clones, approximately 94% of which are singletons. These receptors' antigens are unknown. Sequenced here: CD8+ T cells from blood, sampled before autologous CMV-specific T cell therapy. These receptors all stem from a human patient who had received a solid organ transplant and had CMV disease.

This sequence joins TRBV10-2 and TRBJ2-7; D unclear. The V and J ends lost 7 bases and 3 bases respectively, with 10 bases between them. From germline, CDR1 is WSHSY and CDR2 SAAADI. The CDR3 runs 12 residues. CDR3 protein: CASNDLDYEQYF. CDR3 DNA: TGCGCCAGCAACGACCTCGACTACGAGCAGTACTTC.

This chain connects TRBV2 to TRBJ1-2; D uncertain. Germline assignment: CDR1 SNHLY and CDR2 FYNNEI. This CDR3 comprises 13 residues. V lost 6 bases and J lost 5, with 13 bases in between. In DNA form, the CDR3 reads TGTGCCAGCAGGAGCGGGGAAGGGTATGGCTACACCTTC. Amino acids: CASRSGEGYGYTF.